The 10 T cell receptor beta chains below were found in one sample sequenced in a study of blood T cell repertoires in COVID-19. Profiled with immunoSEQ multiplex PCR; TCRdb holds only in-frame clones, not every one. The sample lists about 170,000 clones; 88% were seen once. Sequenced sample: peripheral blood. Every receptor here comes from a man between 45 and 60 years old who had recovered from COVID-19.

This clone appeared a single time. This rearrangement joins TRBV4-2 to TRBJ2-2, with D maybe TRBD1 (6 bases). Trimming shortened V by 4 bases and J by 4 bases, and 16 bases separated the two germline ends. The CDR3 length is 16 residues. Germline V gene data show CDR1 as LGHNA and CDR2 as YNFKEQ. The CDR3 coding sequence is TGTGCCAGCAGCCCCGTAGGGGGAGTGGGCACCGGGGAGCTGTTTTTT. The encoded protein is CASSPVGGVGTGELFF.

The chain combines TRBV6-5 with TRBJ2-1; 8 bases are shared with TRBD2. The CDR3 runs 15 residues. Germline CDR1 and CDR2: MNHEY and SVGAGI. The trim removed 5 bases at V and 9 bases at J, leaving 12 bases unmatched. DNA of the CDR3: TGTGCCAGCAGTATATCCGGGACCCGGGGGGGTGAGCAGTTCTTC. Protein: CASSISGTRGGEQFF.

The V and J genes are TRBV24-1 and TRBJ2-3, with D uncertain. The V gene's germline CDR1 is KGHDR and CDR2 SFDVKD. V lost 2 bases, J lost 0 bases, and 11 bases lay in between. The CDR3 loop spans 16 amino acids. CDR3 sequence (DNA): TGTGCCACCAGTGATTGGGTTAGCCCAAGCACAGATACGCAGTATTTT. It encodes CATSDWVSPSTDTQYF.

This chain joins TRBV3-1 (or the pseudogene TRBV3-2) and TRBJ2-3, with D possibly TRBD1 on 6 matching bases. CDR3 length equals 16 residues. V lost 0 bases, J lost 4 bases, and 14 bases lay in between. Looked up from germline, CDR1 is LGHDT and CDR2 is YNNKEL (reference sequence). The CDR3 DNA sequence: TGTGCCAGCAGCCAAGAGGGAGACAGGTACGCAGATACGCAGTATTTT. Encoded protein: CASSQEGDRYADTQYF.

The rearrangement uses TRBV7-3 and TRBJ1-1; no reliable D call. This CDR3 region has 13 residues. The germline gives CDR1 SGHTA, CDR2 FQGTGA. V was trimmed by 2 bases and J by 1 base, leaving 5 bases between them. The CDR3 DNA follows: TGTGCCAGCAGCTTACAGAAGAACACTGAAGCTTTCTTT. It is translated as CASSLQKNTEAFF.

The chain uses TRBV11-1 and TRBJ2-5; 7 positions match TRBD1. V shed 6 bases and J 5 bases; nucleotides not matched to a gene: 15. CDR3 size: 16 residues. Germline CDR1 SGHAT, CDR2 FQDESV (reference sequence). Written as DNA, the CDR3 is TGTGCCAGCAGGCCCCGGACAGGAAGTAGAGAGGAGACCCAGTACTTC. Its translation is CASRPRTGSREETQYF.

The chain employs TRBV6-2 or TRBV6-3 and TRBJ1-1, with D perhaps matching TRBD1 (5 bases). This CDR3 spans 15 amino acids. Germline assignment: CDR1 MNHEY and CDR2 SVGEGT. The V and J ends lost 5 bases and 4 bases respectively, with 17 bases between them. The CDR3 here is CASSLIPGMSTEAFF. Here the CDR3 DNA reads TGTGCCAGCAGTCTAATTCCAGGGATGAGCACTGAAGCTTTCTTT.

This chain joins TRBV7-9 and TRBJ2-5; 11 bases fit TRBD1. After removal of 7 bases from V and 5 bases from J, the junction contained 3 bases not matched to a gene. CDR1 is SEHNR, CDR2 FQNEAQ, per germline (reference sequence). There are 13 residues in the CDR3. CDR3 sequence: CASTGTGGETQYF. The CDR3 region has the DNA TGTGCCAGCACGGGGACAGGGGGGGAGACCCAGTACTTC.

The chain combines TRBV27 with TRBJ2-3, with a possible D match to TRBD1 (5 bases). V gave up 3 bases and J gave up 2 bases, with 12 bases separating them. CDR1 and CDR2 (germline): MNHEY, SMNVEV (reference sequence). This CDR3 has 15 residues. The CDR3 nucleotides are TGTGCCAGCAGTTTCATCGACAGCTTCACAGATACGCAGTATTTT. It is translated as CASSFIDSFTDTQYF.

The genes are TRBV5-5 and TRBJ2-1; 8 bases are shared with TRBD1. The CDR3 covers 15 residues. Germline CDR1 is SGHKS and CDR2 is YYEKEE (reference sequence). V was pared by 4 bases and J by 3 bases, with 6 bases of the junction left unmatched. The CDR3 sequence is CASSGDRTLYNEQFF. Here the CDR3 DNA reads TGTGCCAGCAGCGGGGACAGGACCCTCTACAATGAGCAGTTCTTC.